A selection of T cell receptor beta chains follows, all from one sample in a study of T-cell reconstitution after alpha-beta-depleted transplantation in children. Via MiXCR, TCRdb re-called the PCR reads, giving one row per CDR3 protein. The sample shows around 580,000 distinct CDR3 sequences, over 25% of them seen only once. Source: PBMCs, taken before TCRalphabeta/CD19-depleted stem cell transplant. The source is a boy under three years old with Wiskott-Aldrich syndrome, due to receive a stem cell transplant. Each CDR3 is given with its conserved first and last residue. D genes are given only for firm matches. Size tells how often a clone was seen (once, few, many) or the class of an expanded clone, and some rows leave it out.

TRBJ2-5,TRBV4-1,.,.,TGCGCCAGCAGCCAAGTTCTGGGAGTAGAGACCCAGTACTTC,CASSQVLGVETQYF
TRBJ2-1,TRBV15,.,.,TGTGCCACCAGCAGAGATCTAAGGGCAGGGTCCTACAATGAGCAGTTCTTC,CATSRDLRAGSYNEQFF
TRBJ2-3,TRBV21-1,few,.,TGTGCCAGCAGCACGATGGCGGGAACTGAACCCAGCACAGATACGCAGTATTTT,CASSTMAGTEPSTDTQYF
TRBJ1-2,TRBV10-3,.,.,TGTGCCATCAGTATGATACGGGGCGCGGATGGCTACACCTTC,CAISMIRGADGYTF
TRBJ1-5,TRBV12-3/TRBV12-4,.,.,TGTGCCAGCAGAACAACAGGGTTCGGTCAGCCCCAGCATTTT,CASRTTGFGQPQHF
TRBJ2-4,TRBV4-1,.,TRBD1,TGCGCCAGCAGGCAGACAGGGGGGGTCAAAAACATTCAGTACTTC,CASRQTGGVKNIQYF
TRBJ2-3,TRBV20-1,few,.,TGCAGTGCGATAGAGCTGGGGCTAGCCTCAGATACGCAGTATTTT,CSAIELGLASDTQYF
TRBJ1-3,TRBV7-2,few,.,TGTGCCAGCAGCAGCCAGGGGATTGCTGGAAACACCATATATTTT,CASSSQGIAGNTIYF
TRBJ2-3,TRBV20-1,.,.,TGCAGTGCTAGAGACCCCCGGCCGATAGCGAGTCGCACAGATACGCAGTATTTT,CSARDPRPIASRTDTQYF
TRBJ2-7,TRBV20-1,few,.,TGCAGTGCTAGGAAGGGCGGGTACGAGCAGTACTTC,CSARKGGYEQYF
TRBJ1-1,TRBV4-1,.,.,TGCGCCAGCAGCCAAGACGAAGGTAGAGCTGAAGCTTTCTTT,CASSQDEGRAEAFF